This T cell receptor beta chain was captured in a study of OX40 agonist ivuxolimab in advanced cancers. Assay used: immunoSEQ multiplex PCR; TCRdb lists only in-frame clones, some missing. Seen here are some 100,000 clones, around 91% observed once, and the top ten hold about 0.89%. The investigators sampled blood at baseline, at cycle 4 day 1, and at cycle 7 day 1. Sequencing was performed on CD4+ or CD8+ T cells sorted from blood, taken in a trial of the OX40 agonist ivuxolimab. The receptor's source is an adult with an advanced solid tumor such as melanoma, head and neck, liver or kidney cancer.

CDR3 protein: CSVQAAGAAFF. Here the CDR3 DNA reads TGCAGTGTCCAAGCAGCGGGAGCGGCGTTCTTC. This rearrangement joins TRBV20-1 to TRBJ2-1; 8 positions match TRBD2. Germline CDR1 is DFQATT and CDR2 is SNEGSKA (reference sequence). Trimming removed 7 bases from V and 15 bases from J; junction bases left unmatched: 11. This CDR3 region has 11 residues.